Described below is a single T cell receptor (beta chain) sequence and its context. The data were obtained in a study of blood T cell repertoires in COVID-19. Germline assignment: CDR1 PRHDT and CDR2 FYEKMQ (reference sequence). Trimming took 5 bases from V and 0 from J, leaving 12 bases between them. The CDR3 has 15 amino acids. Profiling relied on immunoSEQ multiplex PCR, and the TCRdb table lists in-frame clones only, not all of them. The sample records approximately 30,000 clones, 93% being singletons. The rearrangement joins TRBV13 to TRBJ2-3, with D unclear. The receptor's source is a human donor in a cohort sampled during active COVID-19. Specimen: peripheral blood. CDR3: CASSPTRTSTDTQYF. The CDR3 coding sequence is TGTGCCAGCAGCCCGACAAGAACTAGCACAGATACGCAGTATTTT.